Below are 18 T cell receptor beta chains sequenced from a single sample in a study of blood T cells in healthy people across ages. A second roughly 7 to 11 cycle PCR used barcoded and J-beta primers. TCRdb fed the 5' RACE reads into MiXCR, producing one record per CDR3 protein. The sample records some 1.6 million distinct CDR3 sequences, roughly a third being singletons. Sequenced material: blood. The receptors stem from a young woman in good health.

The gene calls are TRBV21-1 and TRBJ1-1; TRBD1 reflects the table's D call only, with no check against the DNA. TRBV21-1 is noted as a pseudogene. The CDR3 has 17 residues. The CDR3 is CASSRAPRTGPNTEAFF. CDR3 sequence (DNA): TGTGCCAGCAGTCGGGCCCCGAGGACAGGCCCGAACACTGAAGCTTTCTTT.

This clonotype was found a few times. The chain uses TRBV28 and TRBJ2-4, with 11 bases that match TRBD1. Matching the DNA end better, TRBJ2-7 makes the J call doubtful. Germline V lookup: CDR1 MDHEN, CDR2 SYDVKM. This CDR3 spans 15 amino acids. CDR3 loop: CASNKLGQGGHEQYF. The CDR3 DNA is TGTGCCAGCAACAAACTGGGACAGGGGGGCCACGAGCAGTACTTC.

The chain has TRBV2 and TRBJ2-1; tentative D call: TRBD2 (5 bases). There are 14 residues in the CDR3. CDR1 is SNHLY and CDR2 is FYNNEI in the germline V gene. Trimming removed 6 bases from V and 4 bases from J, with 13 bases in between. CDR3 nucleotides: TGTGCCAGCAGAGACTACCACCCTTACAATGAGCAGTTCTTC. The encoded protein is CASRDYHPYNEQFF. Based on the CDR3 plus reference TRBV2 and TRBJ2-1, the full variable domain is EPEVTQTPSHQVTQMGQEVILRCVPISNHLYFYWYRQILGQKVEFLVSFYNNEISEKSEIFDDQFSVERPDGSNFTLKIRSTKLEDSAMYFCASRDYHPYNEQFFGPGTRLTVL.

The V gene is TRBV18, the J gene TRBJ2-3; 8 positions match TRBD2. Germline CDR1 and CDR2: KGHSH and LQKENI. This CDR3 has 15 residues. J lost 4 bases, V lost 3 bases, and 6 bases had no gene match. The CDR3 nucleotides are TGTGCCAGCTCACCTCTCGGGGGGGCATCAGATACGCAGTATTTT. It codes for CASSPLGGASDTQYF.

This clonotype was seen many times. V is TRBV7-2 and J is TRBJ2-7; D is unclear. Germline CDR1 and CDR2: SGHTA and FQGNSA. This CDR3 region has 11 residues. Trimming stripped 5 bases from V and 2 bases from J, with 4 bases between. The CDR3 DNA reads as TGTGCCAGCAGCCCCGCCTACGAGCAGTACTTC. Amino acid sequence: CASSPAYEQYF.

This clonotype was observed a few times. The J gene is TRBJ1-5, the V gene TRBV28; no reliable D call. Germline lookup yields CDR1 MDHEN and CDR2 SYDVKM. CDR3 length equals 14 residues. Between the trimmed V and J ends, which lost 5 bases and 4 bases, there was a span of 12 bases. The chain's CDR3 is CASSLWARNQPQHF. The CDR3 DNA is TGTGCCAGCAGTCTTTGGGCCCGAAATCAGCCCCAGCATTTT.

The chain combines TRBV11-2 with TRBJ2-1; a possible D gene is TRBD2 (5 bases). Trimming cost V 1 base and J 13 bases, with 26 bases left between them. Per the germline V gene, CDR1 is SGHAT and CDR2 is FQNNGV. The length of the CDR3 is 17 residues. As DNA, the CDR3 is TGTGCCAGCAGCTTAGGTCGTGGGAGAAATATCAGAGAGACCCAGTTCTTC. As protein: CASSLGRGRNIRETQFF. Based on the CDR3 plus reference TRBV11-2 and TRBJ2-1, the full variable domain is EAGVAQSPRYKIIEKRQSVAFWCNPISGHATLYWYQQILGQGPKLLIQFQNNGVVDDSQLPKDRFSAERLKGVDSTLKIQPAKLEDSAVYLCASSLGRGRNIRETQFFGPGTRLTVL.

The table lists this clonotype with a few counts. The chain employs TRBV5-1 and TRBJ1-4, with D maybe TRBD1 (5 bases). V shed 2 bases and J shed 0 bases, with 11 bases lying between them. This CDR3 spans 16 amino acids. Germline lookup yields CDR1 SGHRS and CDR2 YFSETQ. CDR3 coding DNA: TGCGCCAGCAGCTTAGACAGTTTCGCAACTAATGAAAAACTGTTTTTT. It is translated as CASSLDSFATNEKLFF.

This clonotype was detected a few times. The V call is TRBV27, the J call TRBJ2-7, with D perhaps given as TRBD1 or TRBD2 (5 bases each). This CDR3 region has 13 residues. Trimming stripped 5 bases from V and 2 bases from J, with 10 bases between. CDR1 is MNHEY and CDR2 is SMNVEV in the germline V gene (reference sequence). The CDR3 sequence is CASSNPGPYEQYF. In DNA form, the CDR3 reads TGTGCCAGCAGTAACCCGGGACCCTACGAGCAGTACTTC.

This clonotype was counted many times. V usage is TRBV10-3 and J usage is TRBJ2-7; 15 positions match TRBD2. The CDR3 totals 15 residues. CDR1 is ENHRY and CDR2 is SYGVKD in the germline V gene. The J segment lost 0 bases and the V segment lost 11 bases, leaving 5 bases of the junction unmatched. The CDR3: CAVGLAGGSSYEQYF. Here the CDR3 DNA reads TGTGCCGTCGGACTAGCGGGAGGGAGCTCCTACGAGCAGTACTTC.

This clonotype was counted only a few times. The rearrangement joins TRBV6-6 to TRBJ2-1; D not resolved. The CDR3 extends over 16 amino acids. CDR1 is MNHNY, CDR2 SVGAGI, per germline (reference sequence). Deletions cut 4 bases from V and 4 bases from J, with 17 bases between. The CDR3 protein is CASSSPSHGPYNEQFF. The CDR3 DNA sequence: TGTGCCAGCAGTTCCCCCTCACATGGGCCTTACAATGAGCAGTTCTTC.

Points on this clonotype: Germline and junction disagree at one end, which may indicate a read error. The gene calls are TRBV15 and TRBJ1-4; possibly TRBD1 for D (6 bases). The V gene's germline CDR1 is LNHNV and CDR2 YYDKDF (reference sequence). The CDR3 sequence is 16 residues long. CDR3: CATSRRGAGTNEKLFF. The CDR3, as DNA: TGCGCCACCAGCCGACGGGGGGCGGGGACTAATGAAAAACTGTTTTTT.

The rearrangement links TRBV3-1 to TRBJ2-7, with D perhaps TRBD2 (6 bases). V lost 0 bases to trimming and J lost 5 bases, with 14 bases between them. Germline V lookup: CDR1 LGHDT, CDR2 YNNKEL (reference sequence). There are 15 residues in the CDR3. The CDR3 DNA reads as TGTGCCAGCAGCCAAGATTGGGGGGAGACGAACGAGCAGTACTTC. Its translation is CASSQDWGETNEQYF.

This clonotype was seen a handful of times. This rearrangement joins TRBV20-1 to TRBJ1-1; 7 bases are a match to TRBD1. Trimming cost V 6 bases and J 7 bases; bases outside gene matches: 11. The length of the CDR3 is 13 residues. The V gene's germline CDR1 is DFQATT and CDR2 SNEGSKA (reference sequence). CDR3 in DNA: TGCAGTGCCACCCGCGACAGGGCGGATGAAGCTTTCTTT. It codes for CSATRDRADEAFF.

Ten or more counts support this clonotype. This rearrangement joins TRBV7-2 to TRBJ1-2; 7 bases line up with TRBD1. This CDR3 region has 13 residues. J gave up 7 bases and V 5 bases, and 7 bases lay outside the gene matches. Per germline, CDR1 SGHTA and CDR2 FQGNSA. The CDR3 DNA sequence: TGTGCCAGCAGCCCGACAGGGAACCTTGGCTACACCTTC. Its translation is CASSPTGNLGYTF.

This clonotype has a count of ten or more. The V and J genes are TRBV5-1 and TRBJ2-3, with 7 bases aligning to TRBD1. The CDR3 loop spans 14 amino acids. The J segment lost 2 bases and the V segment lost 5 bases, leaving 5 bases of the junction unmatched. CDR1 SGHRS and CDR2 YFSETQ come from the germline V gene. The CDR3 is CASSQGQLTDTQYF. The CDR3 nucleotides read TGCGCCAGCAGTCAGGGACAGCTCACAGATACGCAGTATTTT. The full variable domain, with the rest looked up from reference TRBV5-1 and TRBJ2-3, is KAGVTQTPRYLIKTRGQQVTLSCSPISGHRSVSWYQQTPGQGLQFLFEYFSETQRNKGNFPGRFSGRQFSNSRSEMNVSTLELGDSALYLCASSQGQLTDTQYFGPGTRLTVL.

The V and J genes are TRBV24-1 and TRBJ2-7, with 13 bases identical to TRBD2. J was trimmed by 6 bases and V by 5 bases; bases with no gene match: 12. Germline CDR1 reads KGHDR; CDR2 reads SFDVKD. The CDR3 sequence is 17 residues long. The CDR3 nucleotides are TGTGCCACCAGTGCCCGGGGACTAGCGGGAAGTAATGGCGAGCAGTACTTC. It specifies CATSARGLAGSNGEQYF.

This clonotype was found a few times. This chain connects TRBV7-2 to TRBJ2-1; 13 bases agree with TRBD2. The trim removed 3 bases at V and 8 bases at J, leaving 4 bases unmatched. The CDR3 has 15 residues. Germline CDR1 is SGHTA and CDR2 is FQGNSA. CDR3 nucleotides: TGTGCCAGCAGCTTGACTAGCGGGGGGCGGTATGAGCAGTTCTTC. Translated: CASSLTSGGRYEQFF.